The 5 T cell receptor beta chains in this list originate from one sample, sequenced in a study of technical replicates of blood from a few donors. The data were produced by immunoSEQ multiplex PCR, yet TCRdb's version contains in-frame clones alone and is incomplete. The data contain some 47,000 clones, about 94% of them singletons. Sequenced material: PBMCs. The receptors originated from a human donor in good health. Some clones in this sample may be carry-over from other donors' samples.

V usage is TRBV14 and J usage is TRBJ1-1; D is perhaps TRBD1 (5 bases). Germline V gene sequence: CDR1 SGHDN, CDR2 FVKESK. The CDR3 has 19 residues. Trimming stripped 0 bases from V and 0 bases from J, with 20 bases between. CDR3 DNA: TGTGCCAGCAGCCAAGACTCGATTTGGGGCAGGGATATGAACACTGAAGCTTTCTTT. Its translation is CASSQDSIWGRDMNTEAFF. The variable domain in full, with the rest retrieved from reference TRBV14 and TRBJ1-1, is EAGVTQFPSHSVIEKGQTVTLRCDPISGHDNLYWYRRVMGKEIKFLLHFVKESKQDESGMPNNRFLAERTGGTYSTLKVQPAELEDSGVYFCASSQDSIWGRDMNTEAFFGQGTRLTVV.

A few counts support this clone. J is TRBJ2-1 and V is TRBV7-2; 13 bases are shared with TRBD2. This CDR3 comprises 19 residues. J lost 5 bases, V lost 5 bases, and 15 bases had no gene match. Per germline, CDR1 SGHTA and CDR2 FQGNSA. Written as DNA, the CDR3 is TGTGCCAGCAGCCTGCAACCGAAGACTAGCGGGAGGCTAAACAATGAGCAGTTCTTC. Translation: CASSLQPKTSGRLNNEQFF.

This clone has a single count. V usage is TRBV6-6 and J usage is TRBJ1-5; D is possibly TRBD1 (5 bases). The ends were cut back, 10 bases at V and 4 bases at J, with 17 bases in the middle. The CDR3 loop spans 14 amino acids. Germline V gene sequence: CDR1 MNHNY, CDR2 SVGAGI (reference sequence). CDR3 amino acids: CATRVRQPNQPQHF. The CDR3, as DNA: TGTGCCACCCGTGTCCGACAGCCGAATCAGCCCCAGCATTTT.

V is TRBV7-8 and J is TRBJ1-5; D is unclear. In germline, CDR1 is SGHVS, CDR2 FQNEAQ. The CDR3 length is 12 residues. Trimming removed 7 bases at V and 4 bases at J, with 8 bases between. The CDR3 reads CASTGPNQPQHF. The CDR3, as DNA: TGTGCCAGCACAGGCCCGAATCAGCCCCAGCATTTT.

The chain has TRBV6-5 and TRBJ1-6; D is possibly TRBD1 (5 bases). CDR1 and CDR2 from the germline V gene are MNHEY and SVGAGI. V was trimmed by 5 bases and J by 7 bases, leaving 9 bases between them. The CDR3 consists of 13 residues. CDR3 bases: TGTGCCAGCAGTCCAGGGTCGAATTCACCCCTCCACTTT. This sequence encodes CASSPGSNSPLHF.